Listed below are T cell receptor beta chains from one sample, sequenced in a study of beta chain features in type 1 diabetes. Only in-frame clones appear in the TCRdb table, and some are missing; sequencing was by immunoSEQ multiplex PCR. The sample shows approximately 160,000 clones, 63% of them seen only once. Sequencing input: naive CD4+ T cells from blood. The receptors shown here come from a man aged 30 to 39 with type 1 diabetes. Both conserved end residues are part of each CDR3. Each record gives: D gene, V gene, clone size, J gene, CDR3 DNA, CDR3 protein. A D gene is named only where the DNA matches it firmly. Only part of the rows carry a size: once, few, many, or a class if the clone is expanded.

-,TRBV29-1,few,TRBJ1-2,TGCAGCGTTGATGCGGGGAATGGCTACACCTTC,CSVDAGNGYTF
TRBD2,TRBV29-1,few,TRBJ2-3,TGCAGCGCTCCAACTAGCGGGAGCACAGATACGCAGTATTTT,CSAPTSGSTDTQYF
-,TRBV29-1,-,TRBJ2-7,TGCAGCGTGGTTACCACCGGGCCCGAGGGGCAGTACTTC,CSVVTTGPEGQYF
TRBD2,TRBV9,-,TRBJ2-5,TGTGCCAGCAGCGTAGCTACAGAGACTAGCGGGCAAGAGACCCAGTACTTC,CASSVATETSGQETQYF
-,TRBV4-3,-,TRBJ1-2,TGCGCCAGCAGCCAAGATCCAGGGACCCCTGGCTACACCTTC,CASSQDPGTPGYTF
TRBD1,TRBV7-9,few,TRBJ1-1,TGTGCCAGCAGACCGACAGGGGATGCTGAAGCTTTCTTT,CASRPTGDAEAFF
-,TRBV7-9,-,TRBJ2-7,TGTGCCAGCAGCCAGTGGGGACAAGGCCCCTACGAGCAGTACTTC,CASSQWGQGPYEQYF
-,TRBV27,-,TRBJ2-5,TGTGCCAGCAGCTCTTGGACAGACCAAGAGACCCAGTACTTC,CASSSWTDQETQYF
-,TRBV30,-,TRBJ2-7,TGTGCCTGGCGGGACAACTACGAGCAGTACTTC,CAWRDNYEQYF
-,TRBV11-2,-,TRBJ2-6,TGTGCCAGCAGCCGTCCCGGGACTGGGAAGTCTGGGGCCAACGTCCTGACTTTC,CASSRPGTGKSGANVLTF
-,TRBV6-1,-,TRBJ2-6,TGTGCCAGCAGTGATAAGGCGAGGGCTGGGGCCAACGTCCTGACTTTC,CASSDKARAGANVLTF
-,TRBV29-1,-,TRBJ1-2,TGCAGCGTTGACACGAACCCTAACTATGGCTACACCTTC,CSVDTNPNYGYTF
-,TRBV7-6,-,TRBJ2-6,TGTGCCAGCAGCTTAGGAGGGACCGGGGCCAACGTCCTGACTTTC,CASSLGGTGANVLTF
TRBD1,TRBV29-1,few,TRBJ1-4,TGCAGCGCACAGGGGGCCTTAGGAAAACTGTTTTTT,CSAQGALGKLFF
-,TRBV9,-,TRBJ2-4,TGTGCCAGCAGCGTCGGGGAGGCCAAAAACATTCAGTACTTC,CASSVGEAKNIQYF
TRBD2,TRBV18,-,TRBJ2-1,TGTGCCAGCTCACCCCTCAGCGGGGGCTCCTACAATGAGCAGTTCTTC,CASSPLSGGSYNEQFF
-,TRBV15,-,TRBJ2-7,TGTGCCACCAGCAGAGATGCCAGCCTGGCTGAGCAGTACTTC,CATSRDASLAEQYF
-,TRBV29-1,-,TRBJ1-2,TGCAGCGTTGAATTACCCTCTAGGTTCTACACCTTC,CSVELPSRFYTF
-,TRBV7-2,-,TRBJ2-5,TGTGCCAGCAGCATAGGACGGGGAGTAAAGACCCAGTACTTC,CASSIGRGVKTQYF